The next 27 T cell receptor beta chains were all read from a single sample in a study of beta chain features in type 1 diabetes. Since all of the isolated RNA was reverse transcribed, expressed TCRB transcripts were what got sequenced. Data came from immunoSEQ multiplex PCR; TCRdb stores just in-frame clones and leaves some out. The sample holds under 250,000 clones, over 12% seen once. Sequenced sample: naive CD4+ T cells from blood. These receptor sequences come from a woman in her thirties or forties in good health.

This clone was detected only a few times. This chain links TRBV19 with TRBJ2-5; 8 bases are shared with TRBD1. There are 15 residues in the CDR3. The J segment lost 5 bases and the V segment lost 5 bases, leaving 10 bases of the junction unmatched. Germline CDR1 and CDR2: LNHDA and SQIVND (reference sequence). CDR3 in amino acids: CASSSRQGPAETQYF. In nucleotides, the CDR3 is TGTGCCAGTAGTTCCCGACAGGGGCCGGCGGAGACCCAGTACTTC.

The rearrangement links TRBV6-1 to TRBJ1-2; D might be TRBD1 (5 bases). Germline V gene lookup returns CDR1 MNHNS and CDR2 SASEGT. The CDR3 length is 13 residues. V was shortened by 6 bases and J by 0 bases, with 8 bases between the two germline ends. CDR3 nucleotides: TGTGCCAGCAGCGCGACAGCTAACTATGGCTACACCTTC. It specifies CASSATANYGYTF.

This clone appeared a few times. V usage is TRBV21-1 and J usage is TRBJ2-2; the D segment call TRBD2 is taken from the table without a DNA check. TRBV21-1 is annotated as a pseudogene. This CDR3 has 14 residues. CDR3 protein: CASSSLRRTGELFF. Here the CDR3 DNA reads TGTGCCAGCAGCTCCCTTCGGCGGACCGGGGAGCTGTTTTTT.

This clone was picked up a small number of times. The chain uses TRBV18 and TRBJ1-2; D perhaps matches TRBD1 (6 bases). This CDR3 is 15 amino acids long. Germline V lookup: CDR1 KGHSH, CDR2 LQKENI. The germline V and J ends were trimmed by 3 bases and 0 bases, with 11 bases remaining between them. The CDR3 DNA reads TGTGCCAGCTCACCGGCGGCAGGGGCTAACTATGGCTACACCTTC. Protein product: CASSPAAGANYGYTF. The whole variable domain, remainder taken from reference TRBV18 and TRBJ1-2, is NAGVMQNPRHLVRRRGQEARLRCSPMKGHSHVYWYRQLPEEGLKFMVYLQKENIIDESGMPKERFSAEFPKEGPSILRIQQVVRGDSAAYFCASSPAAGANYGYTFGSGTRLTVV.

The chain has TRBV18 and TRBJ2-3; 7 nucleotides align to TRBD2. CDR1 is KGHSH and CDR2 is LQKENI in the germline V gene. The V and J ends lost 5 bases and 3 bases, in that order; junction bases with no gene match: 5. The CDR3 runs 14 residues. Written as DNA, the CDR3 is TGTGCCAGCTCAAGGACTAGTGATACAGATACGCAGTATTTT. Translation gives CASSRTSDTDTQYF. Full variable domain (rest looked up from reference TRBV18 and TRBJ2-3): NAGVMQNPRHLVRRRGQEARLRCSPMKGHSHVYWYRQLPEEGLKFMVYLQKENIIDESGMPKERFSAEFPKEGPSILRIQQVVRGDSAAYFCASSRTSDTDTQYFGPGTRLTVL.

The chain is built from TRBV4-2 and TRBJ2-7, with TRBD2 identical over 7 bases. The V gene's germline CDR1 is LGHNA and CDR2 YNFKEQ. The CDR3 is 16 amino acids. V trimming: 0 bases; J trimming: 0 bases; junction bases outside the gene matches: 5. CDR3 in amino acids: CASSQEVGGSSYEQYF. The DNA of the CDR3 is TGTGCCAGCAGCCAAGAGGTGGGGGGGAGCTCCTACGAGCAGTACTTC.

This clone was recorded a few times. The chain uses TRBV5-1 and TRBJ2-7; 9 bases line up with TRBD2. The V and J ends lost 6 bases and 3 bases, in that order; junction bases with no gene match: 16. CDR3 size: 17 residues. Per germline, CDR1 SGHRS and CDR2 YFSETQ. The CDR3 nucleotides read TGCGCCAGCACTCGGATTTATAGCGGGGGAACCTTCTACGAGCAGTACTTC. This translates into CASTRIYSGGTFYEQYF.

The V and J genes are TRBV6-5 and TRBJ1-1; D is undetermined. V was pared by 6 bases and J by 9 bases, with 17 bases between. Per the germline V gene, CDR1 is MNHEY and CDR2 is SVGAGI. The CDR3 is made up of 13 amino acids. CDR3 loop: CASSLRLGRKAFF. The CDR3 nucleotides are TGTGCCAGCAGCCTCCGATTGGGGAGAAAAGCTTTCTTT.

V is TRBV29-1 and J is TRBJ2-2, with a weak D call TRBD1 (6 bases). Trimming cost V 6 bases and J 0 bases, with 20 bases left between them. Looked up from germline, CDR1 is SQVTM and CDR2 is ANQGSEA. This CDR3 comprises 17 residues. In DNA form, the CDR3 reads TGCAGCGTCCGAGGGTGGGTTACAGGGACGAACACCGGGGAGCTGTTTTTT. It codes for CSVRGWVTGTNTGELFF.

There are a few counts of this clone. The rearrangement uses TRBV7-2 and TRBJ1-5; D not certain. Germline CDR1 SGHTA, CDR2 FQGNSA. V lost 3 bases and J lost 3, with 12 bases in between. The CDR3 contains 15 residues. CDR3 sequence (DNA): TGTGCCAGCAGCTTGGAGGGCTTCGCCAATCAGCCCCAGCATTTT. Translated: CASSLEGFANQPQHF.

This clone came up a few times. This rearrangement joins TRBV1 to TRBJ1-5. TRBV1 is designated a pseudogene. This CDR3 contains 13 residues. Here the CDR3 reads CTSSQLINQPQHF. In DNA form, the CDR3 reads TGCACCAGCAGCCAGCTAATCAATCAGCCCCAGCATTTT.

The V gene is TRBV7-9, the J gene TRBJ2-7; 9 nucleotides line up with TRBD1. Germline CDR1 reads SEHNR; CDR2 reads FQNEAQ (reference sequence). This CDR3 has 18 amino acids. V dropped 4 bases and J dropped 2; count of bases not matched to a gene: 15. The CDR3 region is CASSSAIVKDRGPYEQYF. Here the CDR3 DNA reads TGTGCCAGCAGCTCAGCTATCGTGAAGGACAGGGGACCCTACGAGCAGTACTTC.

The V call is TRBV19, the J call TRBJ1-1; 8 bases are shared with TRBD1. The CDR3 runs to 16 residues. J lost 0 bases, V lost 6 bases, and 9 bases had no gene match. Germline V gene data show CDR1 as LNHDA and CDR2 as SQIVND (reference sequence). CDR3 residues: CASRRGTGSMNTEAFF. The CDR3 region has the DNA TGTGCCAGTAGACGGGGGACAGGTTCGATGAACACTGAAGCTTTCTTT. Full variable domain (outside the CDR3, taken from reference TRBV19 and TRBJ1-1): DGGITQSPKYLFRKEGQNVTLSCEQNLNHDAMYWYRQDPGQGLRLIYYSQIVNDFQKGDIAEGYSVSREKKESFPLTVTSAQKNPTAFYLCASRRGTGSMNTEAFFGQGTRLTVV.

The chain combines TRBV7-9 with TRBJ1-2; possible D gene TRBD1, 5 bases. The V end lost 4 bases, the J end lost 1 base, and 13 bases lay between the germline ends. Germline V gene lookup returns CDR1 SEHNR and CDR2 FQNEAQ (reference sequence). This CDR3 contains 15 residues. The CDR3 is CASSYGGTVNYGYTF. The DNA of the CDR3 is TGTGCCAGCAGCTACGGGGGGACCGTTAACTATGGCTACACCTTC.

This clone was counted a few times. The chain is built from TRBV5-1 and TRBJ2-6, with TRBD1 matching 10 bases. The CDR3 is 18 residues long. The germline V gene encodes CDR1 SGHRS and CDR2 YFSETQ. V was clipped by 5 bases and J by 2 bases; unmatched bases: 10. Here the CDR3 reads CASRITGTGVPGANVLTF. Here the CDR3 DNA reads TGCGCCAGCAGAATCACCGGGACAGGGGTACCTGGGGCCAACGTCCTGACTTTC. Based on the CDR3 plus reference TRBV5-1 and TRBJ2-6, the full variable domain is KAGVTQTPRYLIKTRGQQVTLSCSPISGHRSVSWYQQTPGQGLQFLFEYFSETQRNKGNFPGRFSGRQFSNSRSEMNVSTLELGDSALYLCASRITGTGVPGANVLTFGAGSRLTVL.

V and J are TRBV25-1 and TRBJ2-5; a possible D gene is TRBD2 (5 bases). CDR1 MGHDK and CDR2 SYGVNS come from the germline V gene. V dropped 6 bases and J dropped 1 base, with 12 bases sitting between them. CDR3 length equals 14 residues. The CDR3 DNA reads TGTGCCAGCAGCCCCCCGGGGTTCCAAGAGACCCAGTACTTC. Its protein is CASSPPGFQETQYF.

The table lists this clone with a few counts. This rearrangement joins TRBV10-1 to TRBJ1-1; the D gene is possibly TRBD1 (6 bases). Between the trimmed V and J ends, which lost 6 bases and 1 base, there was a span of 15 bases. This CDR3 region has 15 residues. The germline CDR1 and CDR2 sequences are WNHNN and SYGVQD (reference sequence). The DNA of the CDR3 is TGCGCCAGCAGCTTGACAGGTCGGGGGAACACTGAAGCTTTCTTT. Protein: CASSLTGRGNTEAFF.

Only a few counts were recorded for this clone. The CDR3: CASSPNPSSPPDTQYF. CDR3 DNA sequence: TGCGCCAGCAGCCCAAACCCGAGCTCCCCGCCAGATACGCAGTATTTT. The rearrangement links TRBV5-1 to TRBJ2-3; D ambiguous. Germline assignment: CDR1 SGHRS and CDR2 YFSETQ. The CDR3 is 16 residues long. Trimming pared 4 bases from V and 4 bases from J, leaving 19 bases between.

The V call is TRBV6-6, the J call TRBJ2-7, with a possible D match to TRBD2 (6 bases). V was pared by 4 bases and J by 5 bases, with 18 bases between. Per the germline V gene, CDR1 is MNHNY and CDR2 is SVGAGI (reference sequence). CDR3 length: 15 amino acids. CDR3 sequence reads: CASSFGGGGLDEQYF. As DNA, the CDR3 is TGTGCCAGCAGTTTCGGGGGTGGAGGACTTGACGAGCAGTACTTC.

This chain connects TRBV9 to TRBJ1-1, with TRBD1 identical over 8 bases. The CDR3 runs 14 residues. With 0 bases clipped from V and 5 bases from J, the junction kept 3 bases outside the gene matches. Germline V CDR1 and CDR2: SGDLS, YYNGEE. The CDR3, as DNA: TGTGCCAGCAGCGTAGGGGGACAGGTGACTGAAGCTTTCTTT. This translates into CASSVGGQVTEAFF.

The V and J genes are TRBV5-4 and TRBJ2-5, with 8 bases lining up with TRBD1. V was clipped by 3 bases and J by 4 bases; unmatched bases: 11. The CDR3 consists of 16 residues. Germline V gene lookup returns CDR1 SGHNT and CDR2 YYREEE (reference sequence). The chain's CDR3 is CASSSPGQVVIETQYF. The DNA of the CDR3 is TGTGCCAGCAGCTCTCCGGGACAGGTGGTCATAGAGACCCAGTACTTC.

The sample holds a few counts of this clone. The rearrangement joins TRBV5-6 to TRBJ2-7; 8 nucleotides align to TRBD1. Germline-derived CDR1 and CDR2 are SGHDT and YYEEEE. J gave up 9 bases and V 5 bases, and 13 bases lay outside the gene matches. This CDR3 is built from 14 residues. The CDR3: CASRWRTGSSRQYF. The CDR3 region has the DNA TGTGCCAGCAGATGGAGGACAGGGAGCTCTAGGCAGTACTTC.

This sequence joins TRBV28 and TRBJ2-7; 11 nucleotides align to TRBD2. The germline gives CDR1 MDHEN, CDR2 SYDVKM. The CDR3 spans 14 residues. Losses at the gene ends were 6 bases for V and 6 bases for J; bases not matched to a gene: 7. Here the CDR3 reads CASSRFSGGAEQYF. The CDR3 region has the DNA TGTGCCAGCAGCCGTTTTAGCGGGGGGGCCGAGCAGTACTTC.

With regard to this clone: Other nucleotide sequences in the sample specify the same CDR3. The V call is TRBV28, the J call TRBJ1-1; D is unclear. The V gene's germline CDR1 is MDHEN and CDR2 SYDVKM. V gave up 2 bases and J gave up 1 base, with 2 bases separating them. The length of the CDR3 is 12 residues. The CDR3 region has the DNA TGTGCCAGCAGTTTACGGAACACTGAAGCTTTCTTT. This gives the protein CASSLRNTEAFF.

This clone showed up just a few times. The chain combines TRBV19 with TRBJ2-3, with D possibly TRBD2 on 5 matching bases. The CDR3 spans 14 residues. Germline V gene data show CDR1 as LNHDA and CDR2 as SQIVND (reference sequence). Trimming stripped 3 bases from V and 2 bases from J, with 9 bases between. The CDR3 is CASSMRVYTDTQYF. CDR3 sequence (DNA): TGTGCCAGTAGTATGAGGGTTTACACAGATACGCAGTATTTT.

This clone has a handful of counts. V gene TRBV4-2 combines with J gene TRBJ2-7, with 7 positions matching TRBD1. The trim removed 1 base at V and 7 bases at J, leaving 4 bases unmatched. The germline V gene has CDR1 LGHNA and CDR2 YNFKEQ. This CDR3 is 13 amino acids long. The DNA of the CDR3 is TGTGCCAGCAGCCAAGTTACAGGGGATGAGCAGTACTTC. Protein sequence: CASSQVTGDEQYF.

The CDR3 DNA follows: TGTGCCAGCAGCATACGAAGGGGGTTTCGGCCCCAGCATTTT. Protein: CASSIRRGFRPQHF. The J gene is TRBJ1-5, the V gene TRBV21-1; the D call of TRBD1 is as the table states it, not checked on the DNA. TRBV21-1 is listed as a pseudogene. The CDR3 is made up of 14 amino acids.